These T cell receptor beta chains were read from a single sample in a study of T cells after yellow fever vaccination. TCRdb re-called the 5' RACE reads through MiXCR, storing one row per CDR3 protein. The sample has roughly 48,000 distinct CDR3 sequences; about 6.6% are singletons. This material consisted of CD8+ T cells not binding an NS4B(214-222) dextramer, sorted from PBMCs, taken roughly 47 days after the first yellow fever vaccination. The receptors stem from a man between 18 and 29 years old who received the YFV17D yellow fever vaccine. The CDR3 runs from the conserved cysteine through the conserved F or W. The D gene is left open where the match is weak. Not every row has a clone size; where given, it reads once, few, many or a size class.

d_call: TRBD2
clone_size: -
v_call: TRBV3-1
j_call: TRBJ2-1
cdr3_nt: TGTGCCAGCAGCCAAGAACCGCCGGGACTAGCGGGCAATGAGCAGTTCTTC
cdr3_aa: CASSQEPPGLAGNEQFF

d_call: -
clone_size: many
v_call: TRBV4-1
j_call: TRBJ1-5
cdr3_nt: TGCGCCAGCAGCCAAGATGGTGGCAACCTACTCAGCAATCAGCCCCAGCATTTT
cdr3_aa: CASSQDGGNLLSNQPQHF

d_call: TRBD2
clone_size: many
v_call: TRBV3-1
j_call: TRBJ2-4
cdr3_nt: TGTGCCAGCAGCCAAGACGTGGCGGGGGGGTTTAAAAACATTCAGTACTTC
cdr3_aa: CASSQDVAGGFKNIQYF

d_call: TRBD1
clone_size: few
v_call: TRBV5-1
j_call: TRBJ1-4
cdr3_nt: TGCGCCAGCAGCTTCCGCCTGGGACAGGGGAACGAAAAACTGTTTTTT
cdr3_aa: CASSFRLGQGNEKLFF

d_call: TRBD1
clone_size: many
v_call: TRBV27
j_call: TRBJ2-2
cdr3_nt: TGTGCCAGCAGATCAGCCGGGACAGACAACACCGGGGAGCTGTTTTTT
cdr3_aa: CASRSAGTDNTGELFF

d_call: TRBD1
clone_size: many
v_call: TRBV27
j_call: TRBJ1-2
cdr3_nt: TGTGCCAGCAGGGGACAGATGTACTATGGCTACACCTTC
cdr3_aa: CASRGQMYYGYTF

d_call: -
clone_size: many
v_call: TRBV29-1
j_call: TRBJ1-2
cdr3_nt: TGCAGCGTTGAGCACAGTACTGACTATGGCTACACCTTC
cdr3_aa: CSVEHSTDYGYTF

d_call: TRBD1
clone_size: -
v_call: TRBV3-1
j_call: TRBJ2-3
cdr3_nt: TGTGCCAGCTGTTTGCGGGACAGGTACACAGATACGCAGTATTTT
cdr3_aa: CASCLRDRYTDTQYF

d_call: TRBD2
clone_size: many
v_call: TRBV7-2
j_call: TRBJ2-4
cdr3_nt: TGTGCCAGCAGCTTTTCTAGCGGGGGGAACATTCAGTACTTC
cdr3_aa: CASSFSSGGNIQYF

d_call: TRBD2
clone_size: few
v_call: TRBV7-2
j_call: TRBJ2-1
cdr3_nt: TGTGCCAGCAGCTTAGCCTTCACTAGCGGGGGGACCTACAATGAGCAGTTCTTC
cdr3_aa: CASSLAFTSGGTYNEQFF

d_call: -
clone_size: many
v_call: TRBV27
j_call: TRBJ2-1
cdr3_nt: TGTGCCAGCAGTTTATTACTCCCGGGGGTCGAGCAGTTCTTC
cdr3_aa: CASSLLLPGVEQFF

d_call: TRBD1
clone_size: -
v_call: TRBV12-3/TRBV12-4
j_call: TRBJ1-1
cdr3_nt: TGTGCCAGCAGTTCCCTGAACCGGGACAGTGAAGCTTTCTTT
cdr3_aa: CASSSLNRDSEAFF

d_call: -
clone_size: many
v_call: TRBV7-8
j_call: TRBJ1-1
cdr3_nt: TGTGCCAGCAGGAGGAGTCCGGGACGGGAGAACACTGAAGCTTTCTTT
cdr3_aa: CASRRSPGRENTEAFF

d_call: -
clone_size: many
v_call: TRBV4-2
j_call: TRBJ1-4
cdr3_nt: TGTGCCAGCAGCCAAGATTGGGCGACAGAAAAACTGTTTTTT
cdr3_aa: CASSQDWATEKLFF

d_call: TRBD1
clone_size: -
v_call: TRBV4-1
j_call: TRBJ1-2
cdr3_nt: TGCGCCAGCAGCCGTCAAGGGCTGGGGACAGGGGGCGAGTATGGCTACACCTTC
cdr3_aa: CASSRQGLGTGGEYGYTF

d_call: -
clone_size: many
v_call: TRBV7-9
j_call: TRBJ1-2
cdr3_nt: TGTGCCAGCAGCTTAGCGGGGACCGTATTTAACTATGGCTACACCTTC
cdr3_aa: CASSLAGTVFNYGYTF

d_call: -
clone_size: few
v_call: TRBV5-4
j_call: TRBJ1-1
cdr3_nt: TGTGCCAGCAGAGAACAGGGATTGACTGAAGCTTTCTTT
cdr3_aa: CASREQGLTEAFF

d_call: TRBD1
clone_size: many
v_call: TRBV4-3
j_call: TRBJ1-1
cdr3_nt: TGCGCCCTCCGGACAGGGGTAGGCACTGAAGCTTTCTTT
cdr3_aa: CALRTGVGTEAFF

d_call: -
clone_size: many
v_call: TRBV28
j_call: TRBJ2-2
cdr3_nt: TGTGCCAGCAGTTTCGGGACTCCCCACACCGGGGAGCTGTTTTTT
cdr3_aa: CASSFGTPHTGELFF

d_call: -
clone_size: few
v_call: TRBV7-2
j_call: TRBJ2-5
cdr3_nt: TGTGCCAGCAGCCCCTACTGGGGTACAGAGACCCAGTACTTC
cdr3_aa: CASSPYWGTETQYF

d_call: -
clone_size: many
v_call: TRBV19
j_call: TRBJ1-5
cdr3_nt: TGTGCCAGTAGTCAAAGGGGTGGACAGATCAATCAGCCCCAGCATTTT
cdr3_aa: CASSQRGGQINQPQHF

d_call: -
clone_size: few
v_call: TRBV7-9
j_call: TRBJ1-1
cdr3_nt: TGTGCCAGCAGCTTAAGCTACACTGAAGCTTTCTTT
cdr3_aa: CASSLSYTEAFF

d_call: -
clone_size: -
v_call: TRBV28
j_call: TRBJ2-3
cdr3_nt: TGTGCCAGCAGTTTATCTGGGGGCTTGATTGGGGATACGCAGTATTTT
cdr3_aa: CASSLSGGLIGDTQYF

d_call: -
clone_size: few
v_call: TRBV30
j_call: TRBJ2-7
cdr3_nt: TGTGCCTGGAGGCCGACAAACTACGAGCAGTACTTC
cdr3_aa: CAWRPTNYEQYF

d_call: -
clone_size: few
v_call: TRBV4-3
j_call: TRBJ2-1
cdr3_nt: TGCGCCAGCAGCCAAGTTGTAGGTGGCTCCTACAATGAGCAGTTCTTC
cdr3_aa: CASSQVVGGSYNEQFF

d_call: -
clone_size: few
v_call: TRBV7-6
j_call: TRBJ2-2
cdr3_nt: TGTGCCAGCAGCTTAGACGGGGCCGGGGAGCTGTTTTTT
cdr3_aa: CASSLDGAGELFF

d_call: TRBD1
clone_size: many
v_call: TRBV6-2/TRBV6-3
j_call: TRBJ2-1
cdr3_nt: TGTGCCAGCAGCCTTCGGGACAGGGGGTACGATGAGCAGTTCTTC
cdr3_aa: CASSLRDRGYDEQFF

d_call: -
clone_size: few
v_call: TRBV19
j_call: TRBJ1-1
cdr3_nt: TGTGCCAGTAGTACCCCGGGGAGGGCAACTGAAGCTTTCTTT
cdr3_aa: CASSTPGRATEAFF

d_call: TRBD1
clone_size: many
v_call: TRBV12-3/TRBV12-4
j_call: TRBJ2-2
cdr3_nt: TGTGCCAGCAGTTCAACAGGGGCGGCAACCGGGGAGCTGTTTTTT
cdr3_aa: CASSSTGAATGELFF

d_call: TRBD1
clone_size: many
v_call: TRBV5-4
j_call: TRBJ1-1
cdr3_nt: TGTGCCAGCAGCGTGGCAGGGGGTGAAGCTTTCTTT
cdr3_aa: CASSVAGGEAFF

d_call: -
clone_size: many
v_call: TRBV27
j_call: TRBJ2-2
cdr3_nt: TGTGCCAGCAGCCCTCTGGGACCGAACACCGGGGAGCTGTTTTTT
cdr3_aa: CASSPLGPNTGELFF

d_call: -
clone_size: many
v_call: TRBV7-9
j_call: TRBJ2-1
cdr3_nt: TGTGCCAGCAGCTTAGAGGCGGCTTACAATGAGCAGTTCTTC
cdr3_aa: CASSLEAAYNEQFF

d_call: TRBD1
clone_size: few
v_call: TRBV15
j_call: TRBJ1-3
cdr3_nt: TGTGCCACCAGCACCCGGGCCCCGGACAGGGTGCCTGGAAACACCATATATTTT
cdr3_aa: CATSTRAPDRVPGNTIYF

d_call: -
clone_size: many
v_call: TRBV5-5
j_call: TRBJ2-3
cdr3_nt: TGTGCCAGCGAGCTTGTAGTAGCGTTGAGCACAGATACGCAGTATTTT
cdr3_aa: CASELVVALSTDTQYF

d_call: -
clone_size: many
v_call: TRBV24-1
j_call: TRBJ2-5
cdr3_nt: TGTGCCACCAGTGATTTCCGGGGTGAAGAGACCCAGTACTTC
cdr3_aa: CATSDFRGEETQYF

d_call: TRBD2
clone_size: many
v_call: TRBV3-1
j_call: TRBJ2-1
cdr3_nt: TGTGCCAGCAGCCACCTCGCGGGACTAGCGGGGGGGCCCTCCTACAATGAGCAGTTCTTC
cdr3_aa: CASSHLAGLAGGPSYNEQFF

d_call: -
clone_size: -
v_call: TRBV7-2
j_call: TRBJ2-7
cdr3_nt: TGTGCCAGCAGCTTAGACGGCGGGCCCTACGAGCAGTACTTC
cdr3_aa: CASSLDGGPYEQYF

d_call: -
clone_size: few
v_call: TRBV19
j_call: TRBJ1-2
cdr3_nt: TGTGCCACCGGCTGGGGGGGCGTCTCTGGCTACACCTTC
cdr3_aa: CATGWGGVSGYTF

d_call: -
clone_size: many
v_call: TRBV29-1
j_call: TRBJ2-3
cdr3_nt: TGCAGCGTACCCTGGCTCCCTAGCACAGATACGCAGTATTTT
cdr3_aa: CSVPWLPSTDTQYF

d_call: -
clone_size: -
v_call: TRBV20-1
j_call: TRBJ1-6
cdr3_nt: TGCAGTGCTACTCGAGAGAAGTACAGCTCCTATAATTCACCCCTCCACTTT
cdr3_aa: CSATREKYSSYNSPLHF

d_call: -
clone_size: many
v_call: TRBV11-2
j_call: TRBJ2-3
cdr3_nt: TGTGCCAGCAGCTTCAGGGCCAGAACAGATACGCAGTATTTT
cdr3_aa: CASSFRARTDTQYF

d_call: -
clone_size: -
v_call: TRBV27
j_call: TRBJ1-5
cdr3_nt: TGTGCCAGCAGTTCTCTTAATAGCAATCAGCCCCAGCATTTT
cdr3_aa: CASSSLNSNQPQHF

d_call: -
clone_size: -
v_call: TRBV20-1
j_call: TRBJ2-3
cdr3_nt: TGCTGTGCTAGACCCGGGTCACGGAGGACAATAATCTACACAGATACGCAGTATTTT
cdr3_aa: CCARPGSRRTIIYTDTQYF

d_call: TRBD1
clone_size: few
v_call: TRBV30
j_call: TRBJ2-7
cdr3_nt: TGTGCCTGGAGTGGACAGGGGGTCGACGAGCAGTACTTC
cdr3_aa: CAWSGQGVDEQYF

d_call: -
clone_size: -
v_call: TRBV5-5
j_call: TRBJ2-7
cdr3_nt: TGTGCCAGCAGCCCAATCAACTACGAGCAGTACTTC
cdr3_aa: CASSPINYEQYF

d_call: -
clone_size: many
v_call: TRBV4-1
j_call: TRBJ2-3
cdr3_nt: TGCGCCAGCAGCCACGGAGGTACGCAGTATTTT
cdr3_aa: CASSHGGTQYF

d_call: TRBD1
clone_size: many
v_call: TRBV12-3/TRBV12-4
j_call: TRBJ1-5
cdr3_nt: TGTGCCAGCAGTACCTCGGGACAGGCCAATCAGCCCCAGCATTTT
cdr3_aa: CASSTSGQANQPQHF

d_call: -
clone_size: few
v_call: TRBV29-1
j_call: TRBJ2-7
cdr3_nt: TGCAGCGTTGAAGGAGGGACACACTACGAGCAGTACTTC
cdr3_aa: CSVEGGTHYEQYF

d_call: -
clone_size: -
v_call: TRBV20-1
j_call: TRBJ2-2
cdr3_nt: TGCAGTGTCACGGGAGACACCGGGGAGCTGTTTTTT
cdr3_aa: CSVTGDTGELFF

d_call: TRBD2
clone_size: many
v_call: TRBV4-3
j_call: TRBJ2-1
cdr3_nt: TGCGCCAGCAGCCAAGAAGTGGGACTAGCGGGGGGGGACTACAGAGGGCAGTTCTTC
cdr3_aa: CASSQEVGLAGGDYRGQFF

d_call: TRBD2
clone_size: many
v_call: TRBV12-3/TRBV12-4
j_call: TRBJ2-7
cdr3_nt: TGTGCCAGCAGTCCCCTAGCGGGGGACTCCTACGAGCAGTACTTC
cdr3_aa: CASSPLAGDSYEQYF

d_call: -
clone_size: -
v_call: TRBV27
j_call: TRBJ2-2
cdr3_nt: TGTGCCAGCAGTTTAGATCCTGGGCCCTCGGGCACCGGGGAGCTGTTTTTT
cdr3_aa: CASSLDPGPSGTGELFF

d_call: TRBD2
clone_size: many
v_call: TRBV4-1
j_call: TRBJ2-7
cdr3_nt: TGCGCCAGCAGCCTAAGATGGGCTCCGGGGGGCGAGCAGTACTTC
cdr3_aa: CASSLRWAPGGEQYF

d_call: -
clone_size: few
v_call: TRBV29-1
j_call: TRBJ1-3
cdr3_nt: TGCAGCTTTACCGGGATCAACTCTGGAAACACCATATATTTT
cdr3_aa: CSFTGINSGNTIYF

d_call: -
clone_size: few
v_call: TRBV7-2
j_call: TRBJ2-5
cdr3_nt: TGTGCCAGCAGCTCCGGGCGAGGACAAGAGACCCAGTACTTC
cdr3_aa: CASSSGRGQETQYF